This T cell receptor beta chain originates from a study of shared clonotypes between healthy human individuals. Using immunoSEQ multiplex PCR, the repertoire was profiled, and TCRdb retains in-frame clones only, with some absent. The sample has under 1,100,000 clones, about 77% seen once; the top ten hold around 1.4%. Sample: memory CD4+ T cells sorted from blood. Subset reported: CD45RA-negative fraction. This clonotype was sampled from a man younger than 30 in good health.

CDR3 DNA: TGTGCCAGCACCTTGACAGGGAGAGGGAACGAGCAGTACTTC. Translated, it gives CASTLTGRGNEQYF. The chain couples TRBV6-1 to TRBJ2-7; 7 nucleotides line up with TRBD1. Germline V gives CDR1 MNHNS, CDR2 SASEGT. The CDR3 has 14 residues. V lost 7 bases to trimming and J lost 5 bases; unmatched junction nucleotides: 11.